The following is a T cell receptor beta chain sequence with its context. Its antigen remains unknown. This record belongs to a study of cytomegalovirus exposure and HLA in healthy donors. Study outcomes and limitations: Most of the TCR beta V segments (in an earlier analysis) were productive either about 90% or about 30% of the time.

This PCR relied on a set of 60 Vbeta primers and 13 Jbeta primers. The method was immunoSEQ multiplex PCR; TCRdb's version includes in-frame clones alone and lacks a portion of them. The repertoire holds 90,000 to 100,000 clones, with about 74% as singletons. Specimen: PBMCs. The sequence was collected from a male donor in good health and CMV-seronegative.

DNA of the CDR3: TGTGCCAGCAGTTCGGGACAGGGATTCGGCCAGCCCCAGCATTTT. Its translation: CASSSGQGFGQPQHF. The chain recombines TRBV6-5 with TRBJ1-5; 9 bases fit TRBD1. The CDR3 length is 15 residues. Trimming at V came to 4 bases and at J to 7 bases, leaving 8 bases not matched to a gene. The V gene's germline CDR1 is MNHEY and CDR2 SVGAGI.